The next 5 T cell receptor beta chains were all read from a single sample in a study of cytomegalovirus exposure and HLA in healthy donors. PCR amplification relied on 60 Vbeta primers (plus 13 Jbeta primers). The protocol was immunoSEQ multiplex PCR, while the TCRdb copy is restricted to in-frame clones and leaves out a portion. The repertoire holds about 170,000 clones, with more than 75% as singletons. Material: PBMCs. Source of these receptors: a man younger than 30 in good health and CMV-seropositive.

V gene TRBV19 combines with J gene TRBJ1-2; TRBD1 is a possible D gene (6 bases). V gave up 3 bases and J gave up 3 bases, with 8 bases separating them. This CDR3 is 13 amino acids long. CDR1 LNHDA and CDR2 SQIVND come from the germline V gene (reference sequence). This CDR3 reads CASSMSGDYGYTF. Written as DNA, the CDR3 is TGTGCCAGTAGTATGTCAGGGGACTATGGCTACACCTTC.

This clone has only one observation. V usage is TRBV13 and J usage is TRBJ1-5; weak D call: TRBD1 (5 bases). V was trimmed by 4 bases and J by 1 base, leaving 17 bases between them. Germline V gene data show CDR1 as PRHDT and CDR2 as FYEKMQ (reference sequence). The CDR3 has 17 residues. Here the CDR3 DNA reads TGTGCCAGCAGCTCTGGGGGTCGGGGGGTCAGCAATCAGCCCCAGCATTTT. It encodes CASSSGGRGVSNQPQHF. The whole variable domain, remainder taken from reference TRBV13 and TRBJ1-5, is AAGVIQSPRHLIKEKRETATLKCYPIPRHDTVYWYQQGPGQDPQFLISFYEKMQSDKGSIPDRFSAQQFSDYHSELNMSSLELGDSALYFCASSSGGRGVSNQPQHFGDGTRLSIL.

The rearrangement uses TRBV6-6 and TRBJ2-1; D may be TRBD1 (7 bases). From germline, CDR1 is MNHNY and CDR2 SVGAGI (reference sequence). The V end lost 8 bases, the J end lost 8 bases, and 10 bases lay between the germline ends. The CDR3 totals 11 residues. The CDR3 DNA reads TGTGCCAGCCTCAGGGGGGATGAGCAGTTCTTC. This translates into CASLRGDEQFF.

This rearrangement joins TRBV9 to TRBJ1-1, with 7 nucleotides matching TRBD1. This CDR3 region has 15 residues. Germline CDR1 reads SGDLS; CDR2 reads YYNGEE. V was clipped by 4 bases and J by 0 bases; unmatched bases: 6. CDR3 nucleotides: TGTGCCAGCAGCTCCGCGACAGGGATGAACACTGAAGCTTTCTTT. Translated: CASSSATGMNTEAFF.

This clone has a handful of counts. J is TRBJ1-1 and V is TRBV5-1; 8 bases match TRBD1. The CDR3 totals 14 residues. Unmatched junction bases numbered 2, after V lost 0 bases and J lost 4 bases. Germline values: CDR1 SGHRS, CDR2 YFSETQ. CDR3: CASSLGQGTTEAFF. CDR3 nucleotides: TGCGCCAGCAGCTTGGGACAGGGGACCACTGAAGCTTTCTTT. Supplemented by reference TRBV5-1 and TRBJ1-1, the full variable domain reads KAGVTQTPRYLIKTRGQQVTLSCSPISGHRSVSWYQQTPGQGLQFLFEYFSETQRNKGNFPGRFSGRQFSNSRSEMNVSTLELGDSALYLCASSLGQGTTEAFFGQGTRLTVV.